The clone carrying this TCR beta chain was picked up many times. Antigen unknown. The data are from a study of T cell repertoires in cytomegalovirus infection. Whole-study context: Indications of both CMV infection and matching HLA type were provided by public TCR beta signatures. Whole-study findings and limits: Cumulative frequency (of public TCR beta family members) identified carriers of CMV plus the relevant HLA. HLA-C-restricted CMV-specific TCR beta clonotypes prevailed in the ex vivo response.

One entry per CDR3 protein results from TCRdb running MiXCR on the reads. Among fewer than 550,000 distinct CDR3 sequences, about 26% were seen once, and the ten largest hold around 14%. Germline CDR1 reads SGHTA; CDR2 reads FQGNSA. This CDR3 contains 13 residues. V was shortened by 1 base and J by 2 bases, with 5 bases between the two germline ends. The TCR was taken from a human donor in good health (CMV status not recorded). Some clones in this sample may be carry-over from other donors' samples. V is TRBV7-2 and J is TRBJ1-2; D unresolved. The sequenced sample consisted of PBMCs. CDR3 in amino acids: CASSLGQNYGYTF. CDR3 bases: TGTGCCAGCAGCTTAGGGCAGAACTATGGCTACACCTTC.